The 25 T cell receptor beta chains below all came from one sample that was sequenced in a study of blood T cell repertoires in COVID-19. Data came from immunoSEQ multiplex PCR; TCRdb stores just in-frame clones and leaves some out. The data contain 95,000 to 100,000 clones, 70% to 80% of them singletons. The sequencing sample was made of peripheral blood. The receptors were sampled from a woman aged 80 or older with active or convalescent COVID-19.

V and J are TRBV7-8 and TRBJ1-1; D is undetermined. The CDR3 has 15 amino acids. Trimming left V 0 bases short and J 2 bases short, with 10 bases between. Germline CDR1 SGHVS, CDR2 FQNEAQ. The CDR3: CASSLATGRNTEAFF. CDR3 coding DNA: TGTGCCAGCAGCTTAGCGACGGGAAGAAACACTGAAGCTTTCTTT.

The chain joins TRBV5-1 to TRBJ2-5; 10 nucleotides align to TRBD2. The CDR3 has 14 amino acids. Germline values: CDR1 SGHRS, CDR2 YFSETQ. The trim removed 0 bases at V and 10 bases at J, leaving 6 bases unmatched. CDR3: CASSLGDKREGQYF. The CDR3 coding sequence is TGCGCCAGCAGCTTGGGGGATAAGCGGGAGGGCCAGTACTTC.

As concerns this clone: A junction end diverges from the germline sequence, so it may reflect a read error. The chain recombines TRBV5-1 with TRBJ2-7; the D gene is possibly TRBD1 (6 bases). Germline V lookup: CDR1 SGHRS, CDR2 YFSETQ. This CDR3 contains 14 residues. CDR3 DNA sequence: TGTGCCAGCAGCTCCAGGACAGCAACCTACGAGCAGTACTTC. Its protein product is CASSSRTATYEQYF.

V is TRBV19 and J is TRBJ1-5; no firm D call. V was clipped by 5 bases and J by 4 bases, with 9 bases between them. Germline assignment: CDR1 LNHDA and CDR2 SQIVND (reference sequence). This CDR3 comprises 13 residues. CDR3 sequence: CASSSRENQPQHF. In nucleotides, the CDR3 is TGTGCCAGTAGTTCGAGGGAAAATCAGCCCCAGCATTTT.

This clone was counted a few times. This chain connects TRBV19 to TRBJ2-7; possible D gene TRBD2, 5 bases. Trimming took 4 bases from V and 0 from J, leaving 10 bases between them. The length of the CDR3 is 14 residues. In germline, CDR1 is LNHDA, CDR2 SQIVND (reference sequence). The CDR3 bases are TGTGCCAGTAGTAGTAGCGCCCTCTCCTACGAGCAGTACTTC. Translating gives CASSSSALSYEQYF.

The CDR3 region is CASSQTGFFQPQHF. In DNA form, the CDR3 reads TGCGCCAGCAGTCAGACAGGATTCTTTCAGCCCCAGCATTTT. The chain links TRBV23-1 to TRBJ1-5; possibly TRBD1 for D (6 bases). TRBV23-1 is given ORF status, its function remaining uncertain. CDR3 length: 14 residues. V gave up 3 bases and J gave up 6 bases, with 12 bases separating them.

The rearrangement links TRBV18 to TRBJ2-1, with a weak D call TRBD2 (5 bases). There are 12 residues in the CDR3. Germline V lookup: CDR1 KGHSH, CDR2 LQKENI. V was shortened by 6 bases and J by 9 bases, with 12 bases between the two germline ends. The chain's CDR3 is CASSPTKVEQFF. In nucleotides, the CDR3 is TGTGCCAGCTCCCCGACTAAGGTTGAGCAGTTCTTC.

This chain connects TRBV19 to TRBJ1-6, with 7 nucleotides matching TRBD1. Per the germline V gene, CDR1 is LNHDA and CDR2 is SQIVND (reference sequence). CDR3 length: 15 amino acids. V lost 7 bases to trimming and J lost 5 bases; unmatched junction nucleotides: 8. The CDR3 region is CASKPTGFDNSPLHF. CDR3 DNA: TGTGCCAGTAAGCCGACAGGGTTCGATAATTCACCCCTCCACTTT.

The chain links TRBV19 to TRBJ2-7, with TRBD2 matching over 11 bases. J gave up 4 bases and V 5 bases, and 13 bases lay outside the gene matches. The CDR3 extends over 17 amino acids. The germline CDR1 and CDR2 sequences are LNHDA and SQIVND (reference sequence). Written as DNA, the CDR3 is TGTGCCAGTAGTCCCCGAGTAACTAGCGGGAGAGAATACGAGCAGTACTTC. Amino acid sequence: CASSPRVTSGREYEQYF.

Only a few counts were recorded for this clone. This sequence joins TRBV28 and TRBJ2-7, with 12 bases that match TRBD1. The CDR3 sequence is 13 residues long. CDR1 is MDHEN and CDR2 is SYDVKM in the germline V gene. The V and J ends lost 6 bases and 9 bases, in that order; junction bases with no gene match: 6. The CDR3 region has the DNA TGTGCCAGCAGCCGGGACAGGGGGCGGCGGCAGTACTTC. Translation: CASSRDRGRRQYF.

This sequence joins TRBV4-2 and TRBJ1-2, with TRBD1 identical over 7 bases. The junction had 6 bases not matched to a gene; V was cut back by 0 bases and J by 2 bases. Germline assignment: CDR1 LGHNA and CDR2 YNFKEQ. There are 16 residues in the CDR3. The chain's CDR3 is CASSQDRNRGNYGYTF. The CDR3 region has the DNA TGTGCCAGCAGCCAAGATCGTAACAGGGGCAACTATGGCTACACCTTC.

CDR3 sequence: CASSISGLKAGYGYTF. In DNA form, the CDR3 reads TGTGCCAGTAGTATATCGGGACTCAAAGCGGGCTATGGCTACACCTTC. The chain employs TRBV19 and TRBJ1-2; TRBD1 might be the D (5 bases). The CDR3 runs 16 residues. V was trimmed by 2 bases and J by 4 bases, leaving 17 bases between them. The germline CDR1 and CDR2 sequences are LNHDA and SQIVND (reference sequence).

The rearrangement links TRBV6-5 to TRBJ2-7; D ambiguous. The V gene's germline CDR1 is MNHEY and CDR2 SVGAGI. This CDR3 contains 15 residues. The germline V and J ends were trimmed by 6 bases and 2 bases, with 17 bases remaining between them. CDR3 DNA sequence: TGTGCCAGCAGATGGAGCGCTAAAAATACCTACGAGCAGTACTTC. It translates to CASRWSAKNTYEQYF.

Only one count was recorded for this clone. The same CDR3 is also encoded by other DNA sequences in this sample. This sequence joins TRBV4-1 and TRBJ2-7; D call uncertain. The V gene lost 0 bases and the J gene lost 9 bases, with 12 bases spanning the gap. This CDR3 is 13 amino acids long. Germline lookup yields CDR1 MGHRA and CDR2 YSYEKL. Written as DNA, the CDR3 is TGCGCCAGCAGCCAAGAATCAAGCCGCCGGCAGTACTTC. Encoded protein: CASSQESSRRQYF.

This rearrangement joins TRBV18 to TRBJ2-7; 9 nucleotides align to TRBD1. Trimming at V came to 6 bases and at J to 2 bases, leaving 5 bases not matched to a gene. The CDR3 contains 14 residues. Germline loops: CDR1 KGHSH, CDR2 LQKENI. CDR3 nucleotides: TGTGCCAGCTCCCGAAGGGACAGGGCCTACGAGCAGTACTTC. It codes for CASSRRDRAYEQYF.

This chain links TRBV7-2 with TRBJ2-1, with D perhaps TRBD1 (6 bases). The CDR3 is 13 residues long. Trimming took 5 bases from V and 4 from J, leaving 9 bases between them. Germline lookup yields CDR1 SGHTA and CDR2 FQGNSA. This CDR3 is CASSRDTYNEQFF. The CDR3, as DNA: TGTGCCAGCAGCAGGGACACTTACAATGAGCAGTTCTTC.

The chain is built from TRBV24-1 and TRBJ1-5; D is unclear. The CDR3 runs 13 residues. Germline V gene data show CDR1 as KGHDR and CDR2 as SFDVKD. V dropped 6 bases and J dropped 6 bases, with 11 bases sitting between them. The CDR3, as DNA: TGTGCCACCAGTCGAAACTTCGGTCAGCCCCAGCATTTT. The encoded protein is CATSRNFGQPQHF.

The chain is built from TRBV5-1 and TRBJ1-2, with a weak D call TRBD1 (5 bases). This CDR3 has 13 amino acids. Trimming stripped 1 base from V and 8 bases from J, with 12 bases between. The germline V gene encodes CDR1 SGHRS and CDR2 YFSETQ. The CDR3: CASSLYGAGGYTF. The CDR3 DNA is TGCGCCAGCAGCTTGTACGGGGCGGGGGGCTACACCTTC.

The gene calls are TRBV2 and TRBJ2-3; D perhaps matches TRBD2 (5 bases). The CDR3 spans 15 residues. Germline-derived CDR1 and CDR2 are SNHLY and FYNNEI. With 0 bases removed from V and 2 bases from J, the gap between germline ends came to 9 bases. Here the CDR3 DNA reads TGTGCCAGCAGTGAAGCTCAGCGGCTCACAGATACGCAGTATTTT. It is translated as CASSEAQRLTDTQYF.

The chain employs TRBV4-3 and TRBJ2-2, with D possibly TRBD2 on 5 matching bases. This CDR3 is built from 16 residues. V dropped 3 bases and J dropped 0 bases, with 11 bases sitting between them. Germline loops: CDR1 LGHNA, CDR2 YSLEER. CDR3 loop: CASSQETGTNTGELFF. The DNA of the CDR3 is TGCGCCAGCAGCCAGGAAACCGGGACGAACACCGGGGAGCTGTTTTTT.

J is TRBJ1-4 and V is TRBV30; TRBD1 agrees at 12 bases. V shed 1 base, J shed 7 bases, and the junction held 10 bases outside the gene matches. Looked up from germline, CDR1 is GTSNPN and CDR2 is SVGIG (reference sequence). The CDR3 sequence is 17 residues long. CDR3 coding DNA: TGTGCCTGGAGTGGAGAAGGGACAGGGGGCGCCGGTGAAAAACTGTTTTTT. Its protein product is CAWSGEGTGGAGEKLFF.

The V call is TRBV19, the J call TRBJ1-6; TRBD1 might be the D (5 bases). The CDR3 runs to 16 residues. Germline V gives CDR1 LNHDA, CDR2 SQIVND (reference sequence). The ends were cut back, 5 bases at V and 5 bases at J, with 16 bases in the middle. The CDR3 bases are TGTGCCAGTAGTCCCCGAGCTGGGGGGAATAATTCACCCCTCCACTTT. Protein product: CASSPRAGGNNSPLHF.

J is TRBJ1-1 and V is TRBV30; D gene unclear. V gave up 0 bases and J gave up 3 bases, with 11 bases separating them. CDR1 and CDR2 from the germline V gene are GTSNPN and SVGIG (reference sequence). The CDR3 extends over 14 amino acids. The CDR3 spells CAWSVTSGDTEAFF. Here the CDR3 DNA reads TGTGCCTGGAGTGTAACGTCAGGCGACACTGAAGCTTTCTTT.

The chain links TRBV28 to TRBJ2-1, with TRBD1 matching over 10 bases. The germline V gene encodes CDR1 MDHEN and CDR2 SYDVKM. CDR3 size: 14 residues. V trimming: 6 bases; J trimming: 7 bases; junction bases outside the gene matches: 6. This CDR3 reads CASSPGTGANEQFF. The CDR3 DNA is TGTGCCAGCAGCCCGGGGACAGGGGCGAATGAGCAGTTCTTC. The complete variable domain, with remaining parts taken from reference TRBV28 and TRBJ2-1, reads DVKVTQSSRYLVKRTGEKVFLECVQDMDHENMFWYRQDPGLGLRLIYFSYDVKMKEKGDIPEGYSVSREKKERFSLILESASTNQTSMYLCASSPGTGANEQFFGPGTRLTVL.

This clone was recorded once. The chain has TRBV14 and TRBJ2-7, with TRBD2 matching 8 bases. The CDR3 has 15 residues. From germline, CDR1 is SGHDN and CDR2 FVKESK. V trimming: 4 bases; J trimming: 2 bases; junction bases outside the gene matches: 7. The CDR3 sequence is CASSLRGGMAYEQYF. In DNA, the CDR3 is TGTGCCAGCAGCCTACGCGGGGGGATGGCCTACGAGCAGTACTTC.